The text below deals with one T cell receptor beta chain. Its antigen remains unknown. The sample providers were healthy Caucasian people from Russia, aged roughly 6 to 90. At least 7 million PBMCs were isolated per sample. Alongside a J-beta primer mix, a sample-barcoded 5' primer served in a second PCR lasting about 7 to 12 cycles. Each TCR beta cDNA got a 12-nucleotide random molecular identifier. In TCRdb, the 5' RACE reads were re-called with MiXCR into one record per CDR3 protein. The top ten hold less than 8% of the sample, which has more than 1,400,000 distinct CDR3 sequences, approximately 38% seen once. The data originate from a study of blood T cells in healthy people across ages. Study-level results: Fewer expanded clones and more diversity marked long-lived versus aged donors.

The germline V gene encodes CDR1 SGHAT and CDR2 FQNNGV. The CDR3 is 15 amino acids. Trimming took 1 base from V and 4 from J; bases not matched to a gene: 7. The source of this sequence is a woman younger than 35 in good health. The source material was blood. This chain uses TRBV11-2 with TRBJ2-7, with 7 nucleotides matching TRBD1. The CDR3 sequence: CASSLGNRGPYEQYF. The CDR3 nucleotides are TGTGCCAGCAGCTTAGGAAACAGGGGACCTTACGAGCAGTACTTC.